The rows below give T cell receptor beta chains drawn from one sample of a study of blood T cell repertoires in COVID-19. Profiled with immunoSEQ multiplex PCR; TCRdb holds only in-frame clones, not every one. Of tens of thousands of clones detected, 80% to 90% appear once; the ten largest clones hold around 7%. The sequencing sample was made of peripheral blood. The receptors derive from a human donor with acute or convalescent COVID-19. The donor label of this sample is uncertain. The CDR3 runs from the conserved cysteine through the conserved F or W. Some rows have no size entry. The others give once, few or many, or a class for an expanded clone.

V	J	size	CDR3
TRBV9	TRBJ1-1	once	CASSTRQGYTEAFF
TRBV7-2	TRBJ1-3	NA	CASSSSGVGNTIYF
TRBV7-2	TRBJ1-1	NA	CASSVYRGTEAFF
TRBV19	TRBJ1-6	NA	CASSARGTNSPLHF
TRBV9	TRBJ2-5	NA	CASSVGQGWETQYF
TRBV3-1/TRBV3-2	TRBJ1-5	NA	CASSLGTYDQPQHF
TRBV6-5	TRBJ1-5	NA	CAITRQGNQPQHF
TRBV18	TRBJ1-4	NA	CASSPTGQGEKLFF
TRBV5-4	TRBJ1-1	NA	CASSFQGSVTEAFF
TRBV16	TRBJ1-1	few	CASRHNRDTEAFF
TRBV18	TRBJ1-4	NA	CASSQEGAPATNEKLFF
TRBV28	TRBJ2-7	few	CASSRAGTGSYEQYF
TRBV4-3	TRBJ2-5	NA	CASSQDPEALKETQYF
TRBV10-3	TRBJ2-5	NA	CAISAGQETQYF
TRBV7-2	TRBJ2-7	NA	CASSLGQPYEQYF
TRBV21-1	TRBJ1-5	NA	CASSKWVRIGSNQPQHF
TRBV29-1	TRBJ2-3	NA	CSVRSSGITDTQYF
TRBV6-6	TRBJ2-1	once	CASTPTSGQGYNEQFF
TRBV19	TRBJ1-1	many	CASKNTGYPLEAFF
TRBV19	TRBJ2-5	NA	CASSNYIGGQGTQYF
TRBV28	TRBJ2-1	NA	CASSLRQGAYNEQFF
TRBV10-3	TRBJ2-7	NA	CAISETSTPGGFGYEQYF
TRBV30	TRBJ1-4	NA	CAWSARPGVEKLFF
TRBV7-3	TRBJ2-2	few	CASSLEGANTGELFF
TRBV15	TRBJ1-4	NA	CATSRGESNGGEKLFF
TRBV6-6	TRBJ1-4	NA	CAIEGGEKLFF
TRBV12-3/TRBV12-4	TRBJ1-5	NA	CASSRQVRQPQHF
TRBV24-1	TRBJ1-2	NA	CATTAGDSYGYTF
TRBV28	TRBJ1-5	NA	CASRGTGVRNQPQHF
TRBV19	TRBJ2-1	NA	CASSIRGTGTTYNEQFF
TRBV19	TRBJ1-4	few	CASSIRRHLSTNEKLFF